This T cell receptor (beta chain) comes out of a study of blood T cell repertoires in COVID-19. Assay: immunoSEQ multiplex PCR; the TCRdb copy retains only in-frame clones and omits some. The sample records some 110,000 clones, about 91% being singletons. The sample taken for sequencing was peripheral blood. The TCR originated in a human donor in a cohort sampled during active COVID-19.

CDR3 loop: CASSQDGSDSGANVLTF. CDR3 DNA sequence: TGTGCCAGCAGCCAAGATGGCTCAGACTCTGGGGCCAACGTCCTGACTTTC. This chain links TRBV3-1 (or the pseudogene TRBV3-2) with TRBJ2-6, with D uncertain. The CDR3 is made up of 17 amino acids. The V and J ends lost 0 bases and 0 bases respectively, with 9 bases between them. The germline gives CDR1 LGHDT, CDR2 YNNKEL (reference sequence).